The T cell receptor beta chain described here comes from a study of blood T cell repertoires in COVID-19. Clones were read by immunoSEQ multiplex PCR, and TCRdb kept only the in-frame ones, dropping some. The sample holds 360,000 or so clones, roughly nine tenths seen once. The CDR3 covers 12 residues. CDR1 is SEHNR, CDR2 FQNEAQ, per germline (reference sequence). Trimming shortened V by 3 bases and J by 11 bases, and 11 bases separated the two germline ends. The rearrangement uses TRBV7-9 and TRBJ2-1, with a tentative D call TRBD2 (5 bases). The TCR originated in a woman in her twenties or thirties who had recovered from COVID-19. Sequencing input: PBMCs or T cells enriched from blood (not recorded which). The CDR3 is CASSFPGLQQFF. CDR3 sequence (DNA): TGTGCCAGCAGCTTCCCCGGACTTCAGCAGTTCTTC.